The 31 T cell receptor beta chains listed next were all sequenced from one sample in a study of post-analysis software for immune sequencing data. Study results and caveats: The five TRBV segments detected at higher frequency in patients than in controls included TRBV5-6, TRBV5-1 and TRBV20-1.

Incorporated into the TCR beta cDNA libraries were unique molecular identifiers, which served to reduce PCR and sequencing biases. Using its own MiXCR run on the PCR reads, TCRdb lists one record per CDR3 protein. The sample lists about 770,000 distinct CDR3 sequences; 46% were seen once. Antigens of these TCRs are unknown. Material: blood. The receptors stem from a girl aged 5 to 17 with multiple sclerosis.

This chain links TRBV27 with TRBJ1-1, with no clear D. Trimming took off 5 bases at V and 1 base at J, with 14 bases between the two ends. This CDR3 has 15 residues. Per germline, CDR1 MNHEY and CDR2 SMNVEV (reference sequence). The CDR3 DNA is TGTGCCAGCAGTCCAAGGGTTGTGCAGAACACTGAAGCTTTCTTT. Translation gives CASSPRVVQNTEAFF.

The gene calls are TRBV7-6 and TRBJ2-3, with 9 bases aligning to TRBD2. CDR3 length: 19 residues. The germline V gene has CDR1 SGHVS and CDR2 FNYEAQ. The V gene end was trimmed by 5 bases and the J gene end by 4 bases; junction bases not matched to a gene: 19. The CDR3 DNA is TGTGCCAGCAGCGTACCTCAGGGGGGTAGCGGGAGATTTGCAGATACGCAGTATTTT. Amino acid sequence: CASSVPQGGSGRFADTQYF. The full variable domain, its missing parts supplied by reference TRBV7-6 and TRBJ2-3, is GAGVSQSPRYKVTKRGQDVALRCDPISGHVSLYWYRQALGQGPEFLTYFNYEAQQDKSGLPNDRFSAERPEGSISTLTIQRTEQRDSAMYRCASSVPQGGSGRFADTQYFGPGTRLTVL.

This clonotype has more than one count but fewer than ten. The chain recombines TRBV20-1 with TRBJ2-3, with 8 positions matching TRBD2. Losses at the gene ends were 5 bases for V and 4 bases for J; bases not matched to a gene: 11. The CDR3 contains 15 residues. Germline V gene sequence: CDR1 DFQATT, CDR2 SNEGSKA (reference sequence). The CDR3 region is CSAPSGSPGPDTQYF. In nucleotides, the CDR3 is TGCAGTGCTCCCAGCGGGAGCCCGGGCCCAGATACGCAGTATTTT.

This clonotype was detected only a few times. The V and J genes are TRBV29-1 and TRBJ2-4; possible D gene TRBD2, 5 bases. The CDR3 runs to 14 residues. The germline V and J ends were trimmed by 8 bases and 0 bases, with 14 bases remaining between them. Germline CDR1 reads SQVTM; CDR2 reads ANQGSEA. The CDR3 here is CSLPPGEAKNIQYF. CDR3 coding DNA: TGCAGCCTCCCTCCCGGGGAAGCCAAAAACATTCAGTACTTC.

V usage is TRBV2 and J usage is TRBJ2-1; D remains ambiguous. With 0 bases removed from V and 10 bases from J, the gap between germline ends came to 13 bases. The CDR3 has 14 amino acids. The V gene's germline CDR1 is SNHLY and CDR2 FYNNEI. For the CDR3, the DNA is TGTGCCAGCAGTGAAGCGCATCTAGGTATGGAGCAGTTCTTC. Encoded protein: CASSEAHLGMEQFF.

The chain combines TRBV29-1 with TRBJ2-7; weak D call: TRBD1 (5 bases). This CDR3 comprises 11 residues. Looked up from germline, CDR1 is SQVTM and CDR2 is ANQGSEA. V lost 7 bases, J lost 2 bases, and 9 bases lay in between. The CDR3 is CSAMTAYEQYF. The DNA of the CDR3 is TGCAGCGCCATGACAGCCTACGAGCAGTACTTC.

This clonotype was counted only a few times. J is TRBJ2-7 and V is TRBV29-1; 10 bases match TRBD1. V shed 8 bases, J shed 2 bases, and the junction held 6 bases outside the gene matches. The CDR3 is made up of 13 amino acids. Looked up from germline, CDR1 is SQVTM and CDR2 is ANQGSEA. The CDR3 region is CSITGTGAYEQYF. In nucleotides, the CDR3 is TGCAGCATCACCGGGACAGGGGCCTACGAGCAGTACTTC.

The chain is built from TRBV10-3 and TRBJ2-7, with 7 bases matching TRBD2. V lost 2 bases to trimming and J lost 10 bases; unmatched junction nucleotides: 8. This CDR3 spans 13 amino acids. The germline V gene has CDR1 ENHRY and CDR2 SYGVKD. CDR3 nucleotides: TGTGCCATCAGTGAGATACGGGAGGAGGCCCAGTACTTC. It encodes CAISEIREEAQYF.

This clonotype was recorded a few times. This rearrangement joins TRBV7-2 to TRBJ2-5, with 11 bases matching TRBD1. The germline V gene encodes CDR1 SGHTA and CDR2 FQGNSA. V gave up 6 bases and J gave up 4 bases; unmatched junction bases: 4. The CDR3 runs to 14 residues. The CDR3 protein is CASSTGTGGETQYF. The CDR3 DNA reads TGTGCCAGCAGTACCGGGACAGGGGGAGAGACCCAGTACTTC.

This rearrangement joins TRBV7-9 to TRBJ1-5; maybe TRBD1 (5 bases). Germline V gives CDR1 SEHNR, CDR2 FQNEAQ (reference sequence). The ends were cut back, 2 bases at V and 7 bases at J, with 21 bases in the middle. The CDR3 covers 17 residues. The CDR3 DNA is TGTGCCAGCAGCTTAAGCGTGGCAGGGATTGGTGGCCAGCCCCAGCATTTT. Protein product: CASSLSVAGIGGQPQHF.

The genes are TRBV10-3 and TRBJ2-7; 9 positions match TRBD1. V was pared by 6 bases and J by 0 bases, with 6 bases of the junction left unmatched. CDR1 is ENHRY, CDR2 SYGVKD, per germline. CDR3 length: 15 residues. The CDR3 here is CAISNRDRASYEQYF. In DNA form, the CDR3 reads TGTGCCATCAGCAACCGGGACAGGGCCTCCTACGAGCAGTACTTC.

The chain couples TRBV12-3 or TRBV12-4 to TRBJ1-1; D perhaps matches TRBD1 (5 bases). The V and J ends lost 8 bases and 5 bases respectively, with 15 bases between them. CDR3 length equals 13 residues. This CDR3 is CASCIGGGTEAFF. In nucleotides, the CDR3 is TGTGCCAGCTGTATCGGGGGTGGTACTGAAGCTTTCTTT.

This clonotype was counted between two and nine times. The chain combines TRBV29-1 with TRBJ2-1, with TRBD1 as a possible D gene (6 bases). CDR3 size: 14 residues. Trimming left V 4 bases short and J 0 bases short, with 10 bases between. Germline CDR1 SQVTM, CDR2 ANQGSEA. The chain's CDR3 is CSVGGQVSYNEQFF. The CDR3 region has the DNA TGCAGCGTTGGGGGGCAGGTCTCCTACAATGAGCAGTTCTTC.

This clonotype has more than one count but fewer than ten. The chain is built from TRBV7-9 and TRBJ2-5, with 7 bases identical to TRBD1. The CDR3 sequence is 15 residues long. Losses at the gene ends were 5 bases for V and 5 bases for J; bases not matched to a gene: 11. Per germline, CDR1 SEHNR and CDR2 FQNEAQ (reference sequence). The CDR3, as DNA: TGTGCCAGCAGCCCTCCGGGACAGCTTTTGGAGACCCAGTACTTC. Its protein is CASSPPGQLLETQYF.

The genes are TRBV28 and TRBJ2-1; no clear D. This CDR3 region has 14 residues. Germline lookup yields CDR1 MDHEN and CDR2 SYDVKM. V was clipped by 3 bases and J by 2 bases, with 8 bases between them. The CDR3 DNA follows: TGTGCCAGCAGTTTCCAGAACGCCTACAATGAGCAGTTCTTC. This sequence encodes CASSFQNAYNEQFF.

At least ten counts were recorded for this clonotype. The chain combines TRBV27 with TRBJ2-1, with TRBD2 identical over 9 bases. The CDR3 runs 13 residues. V shed 5 bases, J shed 7 bases, and the junction held 3 bases outside the gene matches. CDR1 and CDR2 from the germline V gene are MNHEY and SMNVEV (reference sequence). The CDR3, as DNA: TGTGCCAGCAGTGCCCTAGCGGGGAATGAGCAGTTCTTC. Protein sequence: CASSALAGNEQFF.

The chain links TRBV9 to TRBJ1-2, with D perhaps TRBD1 (5 bases). The V end was cut by 2 bases, the J end by 0 bases, with 23 bases between. The CDR3 totals 19 residues. Germline V gene sequence: CDR1 SGDLS, CDR2 YYNGEE. The CDR3 spells CASSVAGDSGVSANYGYTF. The CDR3 region has the DNA TGTGCCAGCAGCGTGGCGGGGGATAGCGGCGTCTCAGCTAACTATGGCTACACCTTC.

The chain carries TRBV29-1 and TRBJ1-4; possibly TRBD1 for D (5 bases). There are 13 residues in the CDR3. V lost 6 bases, J lost 8 bases, and 16 bases lay in between. The germline gives CDR1 SQVTM, CDR2 ANQGSEA. CDR3 amino acids: CSVKGLLGEKLFF. The CDR3 DNA reads TGCAGCGTCAAGGGACTCCTCGGCGAAAAACTGTTTTTT.

This clonotype was detected once. This sequence joins TRBV7-9 and TRBJ1-1, with D unclear. The CDR3 has 14 amino acids. Trimming cost V 5 bases and J 4 bases, with 14 bases left between them. Germline V lookup: CDR1 SEHNR, CDR2 FQNEAQ (reference sequence). CDR3 loop: CASSGGVTTTEAFF. The CDR3 nucleotides read TGTGCCAGCAGCGGCGGGGTCACCACCACTGAAGCTTTCTTT.

The rearrangement links TRBV27 to TRBJ2-7; D is unclear. The J call could be wrong; TRBJ2-5 is a better fit for the DNA end. This CDR3 region has 12 residues. The germline CDR1 and CDR2 sequences are MNHEY and SMNVEV (reference sequence). As DNA, the CDR3 is TGTGCCAGCAGTGTTCGAGGAGAGACCCAGTACTTC. Amino acids: CASSVRGETQYF.

This clonotype has only a few counts. The chain employs TRBV9 and TRBJ2-3, with TRBD2 identical over 7 bases. Unmatched junction bases numbered 7, after V lost 3 bases and J lost 6 bases. The CDR3 loop spans 14 amino acids. Germline V gene sequence: CDR1 SGDLS, CDR2 YYNGEE. CDR3 loop: CASSASGRPDTQYF. Here the CDR3 DNA reads TGTGCCAGCAGCGCCTCCGGGAGGCCCGATACGCAGTATTTT.

This clonotype has only a few counts. J is TRBJ2-2 and V is TRBV12-3 or TRBV12-4; tentative D call: TRBD2 (5 bases). The CDR3 totals 14 residues. Deletions cut 3 bases from V and 4 bases from J, with 9 bases between. In DNA form, the CDR3 reads TGTGCCAGCAGTTTCTCGGGGAGCACCGGGGAGCTGTTTTTT. This encodes CASSFSGSTGELFF.

This clonotype was seen once. The junction shows a germline mismatch at one end, possibly a read error. For the CDR3, the DNA is TGTAGCGTTTCCGGGAACACTCTGGGTGGCTACACCTTC. Amino acids: CSVSGNTLGGYTF. The V and J genes are TRBV29-1 and TRBJ1-2; D remains ambiguous. Germline loops: CDR1 SQVTM, CDR2 ANQGSEA. The CDR3 runs 13 residues.

The J gene is TRBJ2-1, the V gene TRBV4-2; TRBD2 matches 15 bases. V dropped 0 bases and J dropped 7; count of bases not matched to a gene: 25. The CDR3 runs 24 residues. Germline V gene lookup returns CDR1 LGHNA and CDR2 YNFKEQ. The CDR3 DNA reads TGTGCCAGCAGCCAAGAAGCCCCGTCCAGGACTAGCGGGAGGGCCGCTCATGGGTTGAATGAGCAGTTCTTC. Encoded protein: CASSQEAPSRTSGRAAHGLNEQFF.

The chain couples TRBV5-8 to TRBJ1-2, with 9 bases that match TRBD1. Trimming cost V 8 bases and J 3 bases; bases outside gene matches: 11. Germline assignment: CDR1 SGHTS and CDR2 YDEGEE. This CDR3 has 15 amino acids. CDR3 coding DNA: TGTGCCAGGACGATGGGACAGGGCGGTTACTATGGCTACACCTTC. It specifies CARTMGQGGYYGYTF.

This chain uses TRBV6-6 with TRBJ1-2; TRBD1 agrees at 8 bases. The CDR3 spans 13 residues. After removal of 7 bases from V and 7 bases from J, the junction contained 8 bases not matched to a gene. Germline CDR1 and CDR2: MNHNY and SVGAGI (reference sequence). CDR3 in amino acids: CASTSDREGGYTF. CDR3 nucleotides: TGTGCCAGCACCTCGGACAGGGAGGGTGGCTACACCTTC.

This clonotype was detected only a few times. This chain connects TRBV12-3 or TRBV12-4 to TRBJ2-7; D is perhaps TRBD2 (6 bases). The ends were cut back, 3 bases at V and 1 base at J, with 13 bases in the middle. The CDR3 is made up of 15 amino acids. The CDR3 here is CASSFMREASYEQYF. For the CDR3, the DNA is TGTGCCAGCAGTTTTATGAGGGAGGCATCCTACGAGCAGTACTTC.

The DNA of the CDR3 is TGTGCCAGCAGTTACAAAACTAGCGGGCTGCGACTTCTCACAGATACGCAGTATTTT. Amino acids: CASSYKTSGLRLLTDTQYF. V usage is TRBV6-5 and J usage is TRBJ2-3; 9 positions match TRBD2. Germline loops: CDR1 MNHEY, CDR2 SVGAGI. The V gene end was trimmed by 2 bases and the J gene end by 2 bases; junction bases not matched to a gene: 14. This CDR3 is 19 amino acids long.

The genes are TRBV7-3 and TRBJ1-5; D unclear. V lost 3 bases to trimming and J lost 5 bases, with 8 bases between them. Germline values: CDR1 SGHTA, CDR2 FQGTGA. The CDR3 covers 13 residues. CDR3 nucleotides: TGTGCCAGCAGCTTCGGGCCGGATCAGCCCCAGCATTTT. Residues: CASSFGPDQPQHF.

The genes are TRBV3-1 and TRBJ2-5; 7 nucleotides match TRBD1. Germline trimming cut 3 bases from V and 2 bases from J; bases unmatched to any gene: 6. This CDR3 spans 15 amino acids. Germline CDR1 and CDR2: LGHDT and YNNKEL (reference sequence). CDR3 sequence (DNA): TGTGCCAGCAGCCATAGACCGGGACAGCAAGAGACCCAGTACTTC. Its protein is CASSHRPGQQETQYF.

This rearrangement joins TRBV6-5 to TRBJ1-4; D is unclear. CDR1 and CDR2 from the germline V gene are MNHEY and SVGAGI. CDR3 size: 16 residues. The V end was cut by 0 bases, the J end by 4 bases, with 12 bases between. The CDR3 protein is CASSYSKGRVNEKLFF. The CDR3 DNA reads TGTGCCAGCAGTTACTCGAAGGGAAGAGTTAATGAAAAACTGTTTTTT.